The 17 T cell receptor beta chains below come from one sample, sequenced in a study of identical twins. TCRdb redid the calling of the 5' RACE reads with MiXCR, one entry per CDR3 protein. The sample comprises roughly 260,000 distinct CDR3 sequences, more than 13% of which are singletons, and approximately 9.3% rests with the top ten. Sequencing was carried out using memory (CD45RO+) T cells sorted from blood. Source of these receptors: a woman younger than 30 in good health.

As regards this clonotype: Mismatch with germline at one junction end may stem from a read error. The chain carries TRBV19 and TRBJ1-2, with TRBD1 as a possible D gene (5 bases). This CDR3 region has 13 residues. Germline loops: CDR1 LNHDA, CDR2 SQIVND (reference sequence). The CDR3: CACSAGRFYGYTF. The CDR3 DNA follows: TGTGCCTGTAGTGCGGGACGGTTCTATGGCTACACCTTC. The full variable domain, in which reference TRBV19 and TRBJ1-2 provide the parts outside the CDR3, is DGGITQSPKYLFRKEGQNVTLSCEQNLNHDAMYWYRQDPGQGLRLIYYSQIVNDFQKGDIAEGYSVSREKKESFPLTVTSAQKNPTAFYLCACSAGRFYGYTFGSGTRLTVV.

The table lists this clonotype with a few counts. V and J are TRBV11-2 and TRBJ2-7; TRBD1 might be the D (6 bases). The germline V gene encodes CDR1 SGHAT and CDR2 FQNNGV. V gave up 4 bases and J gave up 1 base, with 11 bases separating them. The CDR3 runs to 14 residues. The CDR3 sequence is CASSYRDTSYEQYF. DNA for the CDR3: TGTGCCAGCAGCTACCGGGACACTTCCTACGAGCAGTACTTC.

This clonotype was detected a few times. The chain's CDR3 is CASSYTPTSGRRDTQYF. The CDR3 DNA sequence: TGTGCCAGCAGTTACACCCCGACTAGCGGGAGGAGAGATACGCAGTATTTT. The genes are TRBV6-5 and TRBJ2-3; 13 bases map to TRBD2. Germline trimming cut 2 bases from V and 5 bases from J; bases unmatched to any gene: 7. Germline V gives CDR1 MNHEY, CDR2 SVGAGI. The CDR3 runs to 17 residues.

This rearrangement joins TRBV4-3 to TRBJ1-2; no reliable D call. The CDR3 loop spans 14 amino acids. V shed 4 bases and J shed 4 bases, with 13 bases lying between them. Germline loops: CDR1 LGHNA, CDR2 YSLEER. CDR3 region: CASSPELGVYGYTF. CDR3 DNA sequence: TGCGCCAGCAGCCCCGAACTGGGAGTCTATGGCTACACCTTC.

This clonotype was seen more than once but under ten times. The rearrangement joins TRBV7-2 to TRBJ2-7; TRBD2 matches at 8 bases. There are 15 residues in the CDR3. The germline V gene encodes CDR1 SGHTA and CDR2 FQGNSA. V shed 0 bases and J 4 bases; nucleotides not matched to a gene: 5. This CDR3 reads CASSLAAGGRYEQYF. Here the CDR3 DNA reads TGTGCCAGCAGCTTAGCGGCGGGAGGCAGATACGAGCAGTACTTC.

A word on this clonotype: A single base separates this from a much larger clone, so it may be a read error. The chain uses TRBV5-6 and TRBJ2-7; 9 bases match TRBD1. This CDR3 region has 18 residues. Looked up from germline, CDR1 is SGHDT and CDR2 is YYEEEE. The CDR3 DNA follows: TGTGCCATCAGCTTGGGGTTTATCTACAGGGGGCGCTCCTACGAGCAGTACTTC. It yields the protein CAISLGFIYRGRSYEQYF.

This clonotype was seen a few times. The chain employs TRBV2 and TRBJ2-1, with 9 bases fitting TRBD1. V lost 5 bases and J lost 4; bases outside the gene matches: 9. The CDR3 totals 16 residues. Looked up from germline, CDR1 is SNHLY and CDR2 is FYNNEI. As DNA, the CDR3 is TGTGCCAGCAGTAGTCCCGGGACAGGGAAATACAATGAGCAGTTCTTC. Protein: CASSSPGTGKYNEQFF.

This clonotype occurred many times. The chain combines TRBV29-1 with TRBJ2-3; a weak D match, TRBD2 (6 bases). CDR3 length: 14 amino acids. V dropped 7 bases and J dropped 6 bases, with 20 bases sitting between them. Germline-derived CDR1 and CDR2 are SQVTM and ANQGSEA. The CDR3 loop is CSALGGRGADTQYF. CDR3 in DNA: TGCAGCGCCCTTGGCGGGCGGGGTGCCGATACGCAGTATTTT.

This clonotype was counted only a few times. CDR3: CASSAKGVYIMNTEAFF. The CDR3 DNA is TGTGCCAGCAGCGCCAAGGGGGTTTATATCATGAACACTGAAGCTTTCTTT. This rearrangement joins TRBV6-1 to TRBJ1-1, with D perhaps matching TRBD1 (6 bases). The germline gives CDR1 MNHNS, CDR2 SASEGT. The CDR3 loop spans 17 amino acids. V lost 6 bases and J lost 0, with 20 bases in between.

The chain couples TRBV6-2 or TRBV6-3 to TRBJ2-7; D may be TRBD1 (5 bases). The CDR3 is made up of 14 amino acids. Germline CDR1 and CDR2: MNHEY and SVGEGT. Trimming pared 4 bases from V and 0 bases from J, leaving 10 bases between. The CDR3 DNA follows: TGTGCCAGCAGTTGGGCAGGGCACTCCTACGAGCAGTACTTC. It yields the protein CASSWAGHSYEQYF.

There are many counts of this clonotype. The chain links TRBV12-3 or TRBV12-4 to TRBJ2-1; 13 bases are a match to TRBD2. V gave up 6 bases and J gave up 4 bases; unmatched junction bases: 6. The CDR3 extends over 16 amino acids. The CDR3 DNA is TGTGCCAGCAGCCCGGAACTAGCGGGAGGGTACAATGAGCAGTTCTTC. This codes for CASSPELAGGYNEQFF.

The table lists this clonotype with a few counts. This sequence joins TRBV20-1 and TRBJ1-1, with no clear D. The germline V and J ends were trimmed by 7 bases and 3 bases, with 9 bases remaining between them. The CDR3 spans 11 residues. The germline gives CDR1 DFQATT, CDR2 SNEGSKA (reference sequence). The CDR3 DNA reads TGCAGTGTCTCCAGTGACACTGAAGCTTTCTTT. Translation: CSVSSDTEAFF.

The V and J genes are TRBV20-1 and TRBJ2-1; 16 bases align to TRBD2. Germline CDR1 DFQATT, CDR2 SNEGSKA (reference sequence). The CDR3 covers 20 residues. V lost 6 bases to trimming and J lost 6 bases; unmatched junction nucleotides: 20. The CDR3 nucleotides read TGCAGTGCGGGGGGGACCGGGACTAGCGGGAGGGCGAAGGCTGTCAATGAGCAGTTCTTC. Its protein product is CSAGGTGTSGRAKAVNEQFF.

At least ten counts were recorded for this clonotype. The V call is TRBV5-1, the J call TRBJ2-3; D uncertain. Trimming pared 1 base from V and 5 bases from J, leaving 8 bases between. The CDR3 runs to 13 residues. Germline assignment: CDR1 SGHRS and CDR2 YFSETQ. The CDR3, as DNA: TGCGCCAGCAGCTTGTTATTCGAAGATACGCAGTATTTT. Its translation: CASSLLFEDTQYF.

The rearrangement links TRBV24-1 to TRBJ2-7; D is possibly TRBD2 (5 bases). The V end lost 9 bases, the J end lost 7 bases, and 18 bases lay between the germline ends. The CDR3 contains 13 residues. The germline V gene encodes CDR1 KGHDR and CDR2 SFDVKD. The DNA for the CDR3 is TGTGCCACCTTACGGACCCTACCGGGGGAGCAGTACTTC. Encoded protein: CATLRTLPGEQYF.

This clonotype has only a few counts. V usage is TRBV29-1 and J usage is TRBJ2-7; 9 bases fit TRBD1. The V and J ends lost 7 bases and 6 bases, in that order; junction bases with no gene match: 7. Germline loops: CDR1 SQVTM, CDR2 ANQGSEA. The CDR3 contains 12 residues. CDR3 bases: TGCAGCGGACTGACAGGGGGGAGCGAGCAGTACTTC. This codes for CSGLTGGSEQYF.

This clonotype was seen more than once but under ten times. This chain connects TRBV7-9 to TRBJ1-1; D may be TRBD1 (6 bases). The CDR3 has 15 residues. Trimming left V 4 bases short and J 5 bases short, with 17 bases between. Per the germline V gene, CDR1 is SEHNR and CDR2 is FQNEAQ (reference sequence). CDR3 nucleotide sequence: TGTGCCAGCAGCTCGGTTTCAGGGGTAGGGACTGAAGCTTTCTTT. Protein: CASSSVSGVGTEAFF.